This TCR beta chain was retrieved from a study of OX40 agonist ivuxolimab in advanced cancers. Describing the broader study: Ivuxolimab, which targeted the costimulatory receptor OX40 (CD134), was an agonistic, fully human IgG2 monoclonal antibody. Intravenous ivuxolimab was administered to patients every 2 weeks at six dose levels: 0.01, 0.1, 0.3, 1.5, 3 and 10 mg/kg. Of the approximately 54 dose-escalation patients, hepatocellular carcinoma was present in some 19, melanoma in some 15, renal cell carcinoma in 9 and head and neck cancer in 9. In the dose-escalation cohort, roughly 80% of patients were male, and the mean age was approximately 64 years, with a range of about 23 to 90. Patients were allowed to have had prior anti-PD-1, anti-PD-L1 or anti-CTLA-4 therapy, and 40% of the dose-escalation patients had previously received checkpoint inhibitors. Three dose-escalation patients achieved partial responses, one with hepatocellular carcinoma and two with cutaneous melanoma. The purpose of peripheral TCRbeta sequencing was to test whether ivuxolimab changed TCR sequence diversity and led to clonal T-cell expansion. The paper covers the monotherapy dose-escalation part of the phase I ivuxolimab trial, which included N ≈ 50 patients.

Patients with autoimmune disease history or receiving systemic immunosuppression were excluded from the trial. Peripheral blood for TCR sequencing was collected from all dose cohorts at baseline, on cycle 4 day 1, and on cycle 7 day 1. The samples were drawn from a first-in-human, open-label, multicenter phase I dose-escalation trial of ivuxolimab. Adults with locally advanced or metastatic head and neck squamous cell, hepatocellular, melanoma or renal cell carcinoma were enrolled in the trial. Before TCR sequencing, CD4+ and CD8+ T cells were separately sorted from peripheral blood. The CDR3 starts with the cysteine, ends with the phenylalanine, and has 15 residues. Only CDR3 DNA remains: 45 bases, in frame from the first base. The trim is 5 bases for V and 3 bases for J, with a gap of 15 bases between the germline ends. The germline V gene supplies CDR1 SGHNT and CDR2 YENEEA. General conclusions and limits of the study: Partial responders in the 0.1-3.0 mg/kg groups had among the lowest normalized peripheral clonal expansion, especially among CD8+ T cells. After ivuxolimab, more expanded clones were found on average in CD8+ T cells than in CD4+ T cells. Low levels of normalized T-cell clonal expansion were also seen in some patients who did not respond. At doses from 0.1 to 3.0 mg/kg, clonal expansion was seen in both CD4+ and CD8+ blood T cells between baseline and week 6. Which antigens the clonally expanded peripheral T cells were specific for was not determined.

As to this clone: No cognate antigen has been identified for it. It has no much larger one-base neighbor in the sample; base qualities were not kept.

Genomic DNA was extracted from sorted cells for sequencing of the TCRbeta CDR3 region. The immunoSEQ Assay was used for sequencing of TCRbeta CDR3 regions. TCRdb re-hosts the immuneACCESS table, in-frame sequences only. Its copies lack some clones; in the studies checked, an unresolved V gene accounts for under half of them, and the cause for the rest is not known. The sample table shows about 36,000 clones, and roughly 81% are seen once. The ten biggest clones cover about a fifth of the sample. The rearranged segments are TRBV11-3 and TRBJ2-3; TRBD2 is possibly the D segment (6 matching bases). The sequences come from CD4+ or CD8+ T cells sorted from blood, collected in a trial of the OX40 agonist ivuxolimab. The TCR sequence derives from an adult with an advanced solid tumor such as melanoma, head and neck, liver or kidney cancer. The CDR3 reads as follows: CASSPGRQLTDTQYF. The bases read TGTGCCAGCAGCCCCGGGAGACAACTTACAGATACGCAGTATTTT. The full variable domain, with segments outside the CDR3 supplied by the reference TRBV11-3 and TRBJ2-3 proteins, appears as EAGVVQSPRYKIIEKKQPVAFWCNPISGHNTLYWYLQNLGQGPELLIRYENEEAVDDSQLPKDRFSAERLKGVDSTLKIQPAELGDSAVYLCASSPGRQLTDTQYFGPGTRLTVL.